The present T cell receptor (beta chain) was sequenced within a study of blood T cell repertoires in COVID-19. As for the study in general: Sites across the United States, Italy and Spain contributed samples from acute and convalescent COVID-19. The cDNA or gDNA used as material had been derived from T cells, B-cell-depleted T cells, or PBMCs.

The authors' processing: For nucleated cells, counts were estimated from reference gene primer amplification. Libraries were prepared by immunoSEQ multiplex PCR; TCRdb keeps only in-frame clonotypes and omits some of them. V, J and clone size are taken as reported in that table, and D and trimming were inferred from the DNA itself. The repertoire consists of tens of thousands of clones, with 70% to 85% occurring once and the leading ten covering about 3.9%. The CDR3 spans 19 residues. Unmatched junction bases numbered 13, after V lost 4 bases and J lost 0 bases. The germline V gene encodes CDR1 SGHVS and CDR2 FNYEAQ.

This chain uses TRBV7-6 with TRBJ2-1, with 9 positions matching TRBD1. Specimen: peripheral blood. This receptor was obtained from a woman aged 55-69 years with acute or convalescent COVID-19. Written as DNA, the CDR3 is TGTGCCAGCAGCTCTCTACTTACCACAGGGGGCAGCTCCTACAATGAGCAGTTCTTC. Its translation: CASSSLLTTGGSSYNEQFF.